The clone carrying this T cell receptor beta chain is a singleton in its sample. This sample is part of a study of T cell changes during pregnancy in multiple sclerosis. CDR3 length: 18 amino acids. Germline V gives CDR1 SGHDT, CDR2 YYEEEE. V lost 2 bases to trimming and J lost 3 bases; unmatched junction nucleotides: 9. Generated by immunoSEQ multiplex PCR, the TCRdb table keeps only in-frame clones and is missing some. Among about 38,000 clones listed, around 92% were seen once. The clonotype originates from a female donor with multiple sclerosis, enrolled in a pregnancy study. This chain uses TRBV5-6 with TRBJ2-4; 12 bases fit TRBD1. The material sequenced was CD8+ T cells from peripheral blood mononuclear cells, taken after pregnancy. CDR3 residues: CASSLGTGGPGGKNIQYF. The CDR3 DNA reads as TGTGCCAGCAGCTTAGGGACAGGGGGCCCAGGTGGCAAAAACATTCAGTACTTC.